This T cell receptor (beta chain) was identified during a study of cytomegalovirus exposure and HLA in healthy donors. PCR employed 60 Vbeta and 13 Jbeta primers. Sequencing was performed with immunoSEQ multiplex PCR; in TCRdb, only in-frame clones are kept and a portion is missing. The table lists fewer than 45,000 clones, roughly 90% of them singletons. The CDR3 contains 15 residues. The trim removed 5 bases at V and 4 bases at J, leaving 6 bases unmatched. The germline gives CDR1 SGHAT, CDR2 FQDESV (reference sequence). Material for sequencing was PBMCs. This chain connects TRBV11-1 to TRBJ2-1; TRBD2 agrees at 9 bases. The origin of this receptor is a woman aged 18-35 years in good health and CMV-seronegative. CDR3 in amino acids: CASSGSGSPYNEQFF. In nucleotides, the CDR3 is TGTGCCAGCAGCGGTAGCGGGAGCCCGTACAATGAGCAGTTCTTC.